A selection of T cell receptor beta chains follows, all from one sample in a study of blood T cell repertoires in COVID-19. Sequencing was performed with immunoSEQ multiplex PCR; in TCRdb, only in-frame clones are kept and a portion is missing. Of 15,000 to 17,000 clones listed, 82% are singletons. The sequencing input was peripheral blood. All receptors come from a man aged 80 or over with active or convalescent COVID-19. Each CDR3 is given with its conserved first and last residue. Each record gives: J gene, clone size, D gene, V gene, CDR3 DNA, CDR3 protein. A D gene is named only where the DNA matches it firmly. A clone size is listed for some rows: how often the clone was seen (once, few, many), or a class if it is expanded.

j_gene: TRBJ2-1; abundance: NA; d_gene: NA; v_gene: TRBV10-1; CDR3nt: TGCGCCAGCAGTGACACGGGGGGCCTGGGTGAGCAGTTCTTC; CDR3aa: CASSDTGGLGEQFF
j_gene: TRBJ1-4; abundance: NA; d_gene: TRBD1; v_gene: TRBV11-2; CDR3nt: TGTGCCAGCAGCTTATGGGACAGTCCGAATGAAAAACTGTTTTTT; CDR3aa: CASSLWDSPNEKLFF
j_gene: TRBJ2-3; abundance: few; d_gene: TRBD1; v_gene: TRBV3-1/TRBV3-2; CDR3nt: TGTGCCAGCAGCCCCGGACAGGGAAGAATAGATACGCAGTATTTT; CDR3aa: CASSPGQGRIDTQYF
j_gene: TRBJ2-7; abundance: once; d_gene: NA; v_gene: TRBV10-1; CDR3nt: TGCGCCAGCAGTGAGTCGTTTAATGAGCAGTACTTC; CDR3aa: CASSESFNEQYF
j_gene: TRBJ2-7; abundance: NA; d_gene: TRBD2; v_gene: TRBV30; CDR3nt: TGTGCCTGGACCAAAGGGAGGGCTCCTGTCTCCTACGAGCAGTACTTC; CDR3aa: CAWTKGRAPVSYEQYF
j_gene: TRBJ2-1; abundance: NA; d_gene: NA; v_gene: TRBV29-1; CDR3nt: TGCAGCGCTCCAGGGCTCGGGTCCTACAATGAGCAGTTCTTC; CDR3aa: CSAPGLGSYNEQFF
j_gene: TRBJ2-7; abundance: NA; d_gene: NA; v_gene: TRBV2; CDR3nt: TGTGCCAGCAGAGCGGACTCCTACGAGCAGTACTTC; CDR3aa: CASRADSYEQYF
j_gene: TRBJ2-6; abundance: NA; d_gene: TRBD2; v_gene: TRBV6-4; CDR3nt: TGTGCCAGCAGTGACGGACTGGGCGGACTAGCGGGCCAGATACTGTCTGGGGCCAACGTCCTGACTTTC; CDR3aa: CASSDGLGGLAGQILSGANVLTF
j_gene: TRBJ2-5; abundance: once; d_gene: TRBD2; v_gene: TRBV19; CDR3nt: TGTGCCAGTACCGTGGGGGGGTCAGGGCAAGAGACCCAGTACTTC; CDR3aa: CASTVGGSGQETQYF
j_gene: TRBJ1-6; abundance: NA; d_gene: TRBD1; v_gene: TRBV7-8; CDR3nt: TGTGCCAGCAGCCTTCCGGGACAGGGGGGACCCCTCCACTTT; CDR3aa: CASSLPGQGGPLHF
j_gene: TRBJ2-1; abundance: NA; d_gene: NA; v_gene: TRBV9; CDR3nt: TGTGCCAGCAGCCCCCTCGCGGCCAGCTCCTACAATGAGCAGTTCTTC; CDR3aa: CASSPLAASSYNEQFF
j_gene: TRBJ2-3; abundance: few; d_gene: NA; v_gene: TRBV5-1; CDR3nt: TGCGCCAGCAGCGGGGGCGAGGGCACAGATACGCAGTATTTT; CDR3aa: CASSGGEGTDTQYF
j_gene: TRBJ1-5; abundance: NA; d_gene: NA; v_gene: TRBV19; CDR3nt: TGTGCCAGTAGAGGGTACAGGGTAAATCAGCCCCAGCATTTT; CDR3aa: CASRGYRVNQPQHF
j_gene: TRBJ1-4; abundance: NA; d_gene: TRBD1; v_gene: TRBV20-1; CDR3nt: TGCAGTGCTAGTAGTCCACAGGGGATTGCAACTAATGAAAAACTGTTTTTT; CDR3aa: CSASSPQGIATNEKLFF
j_gene: TRBJ1-1; abundance: medium-sized; d_gene: NA; v_gene: TRBV30; CDR3nt: TGTGCCTGGAACGGGGGGACCACTGAAGCTTTCTTT; CDR3aa: CAWNGGTTEAFF
j_gene: TRBJ1-6; abundance: NA; d_gene: NA; v_gene: TRBV6-1; CDR3nt: TGTGCCAGCAGTGAATGGTATGCGAATTCACCCCTCCACTTT; CDR3aa: CASSEWYANSPLHF
j_gene: TRBJ2-1; abundance: NA; d_gene: NA; v_gene: TRBV7-9; CDR3nt: TGTGCCAGCAGCTTAAGTGTGACAAGGAATGAGCAGTTCTTC; CDR3aa: CASSLSVTRNEQFF
j_gene: TRBJ2-3; abundance: NA; d_gene: TRBD2; v_gene: TRBV4-2; CDR3nt: TGTGCCAGCAGCCAAGATTGGGTAGCGGGGGCCATCACAGATACGCAGTATTTT; CDR3aa: CASSQDWVAGAITDTQYF
j_gene: TRBJ2-2; abundance: few; d_gene: NA; v_gene: TRBV19; CDR3nt: TGTGCCAGTAGTATAGTACTCTACACCGGGGAGCTGTTTTTT; CDR3aa: CASSIVLYTGELFF
j_gene: TRBJ2-3; abundance: NA; d_gene: NA; v_gene: TRBV6-5; CDR3nt: TGTGCCAGCAGAATGGCTTTTAGCACAGATACGCAGTATTTT; CDR3aa: CASRMAFSTDTQYF
j_gene: TRBJ2-1; abundance: NA; d_gene: TRBD2; v_gene: TRBV3-1/TRBV3-2; CDR3nt: TGTGCCAGCAGCCAAGACAACCATCTAGCGGGGGCATACAATGAGCAGTTCTTC; CDR3aa: CASSQDNHLAGAYNEQFF
j_gene: TRBJ2-1; abundance: hyperexpanded; d_gene: NA; v_gene: TRBV9; CDR3nt: TGTGCCAGCAGCGTAGAAGATAGCGGTGTTTTTGATGAGCAGTTCTTC; CDR3aa: CASSVEDSGVFDEQFF
j_gene: TRBJ1-2; abundance: NA; d_gene: TRBD1; v_gene: TRBV18; CDR3nt: TGTGCCAGCTCACCGGACAGGGGGGCGGGCTACACCTTC; CDR3aa: CASSPDRGAGYTF
j_gene: TRBJ1-2; abundance: NA; d_gene: NA; v_gene: TRBV3-1/TRBV3-2; CDR3nt: TGTGCCAGCAGCCCAGGCAGGTCTTGGTATGGCTACACCTTC; CDR3aa: CASSPGRSWYGYTF
j_gene: TRBJ1-1; abundance: once; d_gene: NA; v_gene: TRBV7-2; CDR3nt: TGTGCCAGCAGCCCCCGGATGTTGGGGCGTGGTGAAGCTTTCTTT; CDR3aa: CASSPRMLGRGEAFF
j_gene: TRBJ1-1; abundance: NA; d_gene: TRBD1; v_gene: TRBV2; CDR3nt: TGTGCCAGCAGTGAACAGGGGGCGGCTTTCTTT; CDR3aa: CASSEQGAAFF
j_gene: TRBJ2-1; abundance: NA; d_gene: TRBD2; v_gene: TRBV18; CDR3nt: TGTGCCAGCTCAGCTCCGGGACTAGCGGGGCGTAATGAGCAGTTCTTC; CDR3aa: CASSAPGLAGRNEQFF
j_gene: TRBJ1-5; abundance: NA; d_gene: NA; v_gene: TRBV4-1; CDR3nt: TGCGCCAGCAGCCGAGGGAGCAATCAGCCCCAGCATTTT; CDR3aa: CASSRGSNQPQHF
j_gene: TRBJ2-7; abundance: once; d_gene: TRBD1; v_gene: TRBV28; CDR3nt: TGTGCCAGCCTCCCAGTGGGACAGAGCTCCTACGAGCAGTACTTC; CDR3aa: CASLPVGQSSYEQYF
j_gene: TRBJ1-1; abundance: NA; d_gene: TRBD1; v_gene: TRBV7-9; CDR3nt: TGTGCCAGCAGCTTCCTCGGGACAGCGAACACTGAAGCTTTCTTT; CDR3aa: CASSFLGTANTEAFF
j_gene: TRBJ1-3; abundance: NA; d_gene: NA; v_gene: TRBV6-5; CDR3nt: TGTGCCAGCAGCCCCTCCAGGGGTGGAAACACCATATATTTT; CDR3aa: CASSPSRGGNTIYF